This is a list of T cell receptor beta chains from one sample in a study of early T cells in non-severe SARS-CoV-2 infection. TCRdb reprocessed the 5' RACE reads with MiXCR, giving one entry per CDR3 protein. The sample lists some 87,000 distinct CDR3 sequences, 9.5% to 15% seen once, with 1.1% in the top ten. The sample taken for sequencing was whole blood. The source of these receptors is an adult who was a healthcare worker with PCR-confirmed SARS-CoV-2 infection or an uninfected control (not recorded which). Both conserved end residues are part of each CDR3. Each record gives: CDR3 protein, clone size, V gene, CDR3 length, D gene, J gene. A D gene is named only where the DNA matches it firmly. Size is stated for part of the rows, as once, few or many counts, or as a class when the clone is expanded.

CDR3: CASSMWGTSTSDTQYF; size: .; V: TRBV19; length: 16; D: TRBD2; J: TRBJ2-3
CDR3: CASSPGGKAKNIQYF; size: few; V: TRBV19; length: 15; D: TRBD2; J: TRBJ2-4
CDR3: CASTGGGNTIYF; size: .; V: TRBV10-2; length: 12; D: .; J: TRBJ1-3
CDR3: CSGWLGTGEQFF; size: few; V: TRBV29-1; length: 12; D: .; J: TRBJ2-1
CDR3: CASSDSGGRSEQFF; size: .; V: TRBV6-4; length: 14; D: .; J: TRBJ2-1
CDR3: CASSYSPGGSNQPQHF; size: few; V: TRBV6-9; length: 16; D: TRBD1; J: TRBJ1-5
CDR3: CASSRGARGNEKLFF; size: few; V: TRBV28; length: 15; D: .; J: TRBJ1-4
CDR3: CASSLARTRTDTQYF; size: few; V: TRBV11-2; length: 15; D: .; J: TRBJ2-3
CDR3: CASNPRGPGANVLTF; size: .; V: TRBV19; length: 15; D: .; J: TRBJ2-6
CDR3: CAWSEGSSTDTQYF; size: few; V: TRBV30; length: 14; D: .; J: TRBJ2-3
CDR3: CASSILVAGELFF; size: .; V: TRBV19; length: 13; D: .; J: TRBJ2-2
CDR3: CSARLGLGGFDTQYF; size: many; V: TRBV20-1; length: 15; D: TRBD2; J: TRBJ2-3
CDR3: CASSARTGGTDTQYF; size: few; V: TRBV2; length: 15; D: TRBD1; J: TRBJ2-3
CDR3: CASRSLAGSSYNEQFF; size: many; V: TRBV12-3/TRBV12-4; length: 16; D: .; J: TRBJ2-1
CDR3: CSANGEYGYTF; size: .; V: TRBV29-1; length: 11; D: .; J: TRBJ1-2
CDR3: CASSPGQGNNEQFF; size: many; V: TRBV11-2; length: 14; D: TRBD1; J: TRBJ2-1
CDR3: CASSLTSGGIYNEQFF; size: .; V: TRBV12-3/TRBV12-4; length: 16; D: TRBD2; J: TRBJ2-1
CDR3: CSVQGAVLGGEQYF; size: .; V: TRBV29-1; length: 14; D: .; J: TRBJ2-7
CDR3: CSVSRDSYNEQFF; size: few; V: TRBV29-1; length: 13; D: .; J: TRBJ2-1
CDR3: CSVGGLAPHEQYF; size: many; V: TRBV29-1; length: 13; D: TRBD2; J: TRBJ2-7
CDR3: CATSDFGGNEQFF; size: .; V: TRBV24-1; length: 13; D: .; J: TRBJ2-1
CDR3: CASSFSGRQETEAFF; size: few; V: TRBV12-3/TRBV12-4; length: 15; D: .; J: TRBJ1-1
CDR3: CASSYRGSQPQHF; size: many; V: TRBV6-2/TRBV6-3; length: 13; D: .; J: TRBJ1-5
CDR3: CASSQIYEQYF; size: .; V: TRBV6-2/TRBV6-3; length: 11; D: .; J: TRBJ2-7
CDR3: CASSLTRNYEQYF; size: few; V: TRBV28; length: 13; D: .; J: TRBJ2-7
CDR3: CASRGTGRYSGANVLTF; size: .; V: TRBV7-8; length: 17; D: TRBD1; J: TRBJ2-6
CDR3: CASSIGTYYEQYF; size: few; V: TRBV5-6; length: 13; D: .; J: TRBJ2-7
CDR3: CASSTTGRNSPLHF; size: .; V: TRBV7-9; length: 14; D: .; J: TRBJ1-6
CDR3: CASSSGGQFSTGELFF; size: many; V: TRBV12-3/TRBV12-4; length: 16; D: TRBD1; J: TRBJ2-2
CDR3: CASSSQGGYEQYF; size: many; V: TRBV21-1; length: 13; D: .; J: TRBJ2-7
CDR3: CASGTPLWTDTQYF; size: .; V: TRBV6-6; length: 14; D: .; J: TRBJ2-3
CDR3: CASSALWGSWTGGTGELFF; size: few; V: TRBV5-6; length: 19; D: TRBD1; J: TRBJ2-2
CDR3: CASSPVGGRTPYEQYF; size: .; V: TRBV18; length: 16; D: TRBD2; J: TRBJ2-7
CDR3: CASRWGGQETQYF; size: .; V: TRBV28; length: 13; D: .; J: TRBJ2-5
CDR3: CASSGRFRDIQYF; size: .; V: TRBV28; length: 13; D: .; J: TRBJ2-4
CDR3: CASSFEEAGADTQYF; size: few; V: TRBV7-8; length: 15; D: TRBD2; J: TRBJ2-3
CDR3: CSAKNRGQYEQYF; size: many; V: TRBV20-1; length: 13; D: TRBD1; J: TRBJ2-7
CDR3: CASSLDRRTQYF; size: few; V: TRBV5-1; length: 12; D: .; J: TRBJ2-5
CDR3: CASGSTQGILNIQYF; size: many; V: TRBV12-5; length: 15; D: .; J: TRBJ2-4
CDR3: CSVANAGNTEAFF; size: few; V: TRBV29-1; length: 13; D: .; J: TRBJ1-1
CDR3: CASSPPRGYSGANVLTF; size: many; V: TRBV28; length: 17; D: .; J: TRBJ2-6
CDR3: CATVQGALSYNEQFF; size: few; V: TRBV10-3; length: 15; D: .; J: TRBJ2-1
CDR3: CASRLLAGGTDTQYF; size: few; V: TRBV28; length: 15; D: TRBD2; J: TRBJ2-3
CDR3: CASSSSRTSGSVTDTQYF; size: many; V: TRBV7-2; length: 18; D: TRBD2; J: TRBJ2-3
CDR3: CASKGTGNSYEQYF; size: .; V: TRBV10-2; length: 14; D: TRBD1; J: TRBJ2-7
CDR3: CAISEKSGASGNTIYF; size: .; V: TRBV10-3; length: 16; D: .; J: TRBJ1-3
CDR3: CASSQVGGSETQYF; size: many; V: TRBV14; length: 14; D: .; J: TRBJ2-5
CDR3: CASRDPNEQFF; size: many; V: TRBV6-2/TRBV6-3; length: 11; D: .; J: TRBJ2-1
CDR3: CASSAWSLNSPLHF; size: .; V: TRBV28; length: 14; D: .; J: TRBJ1-6
CDR3: CASSSSENLRKAFF; size: .; V: TRBV6-2/TRBV6-3; length: 14; D: .; J: TRBJ1-1
CDR3: CASSELGPLAQFF; size: .; V: TRBV25-1; length: 13; D: .; J: TRBJ2-1
CDR3: CASSEVVAEAFF; size: few; V: TRBV10-2; length: 12; D: .; J: TRBJ1-1
CDR3: CASREYRDRSQKLFF; size: few; V: TRBV5-6; length: 15; D: TRBD1; J: TRBJ1-4
CDR3: CASSVGNREDSPLHF; size: many; V: TRBV9; length: 15; D: .; J: TRBJ1-6
CDR3: CASSPDTGSIEQYF; size: few; V: TRBV11-2; length: 14; D: .; J: TRBJ2-7